This T cell receptor beta chain was found in a study of blood T cells in healthy people across ages. Study results and limitations: Age brought a roughly linear fall in TCR beta diversity measured per million T cells. In long-lived donors, naive CD4+ cell counts and diversity exceeded those of aged donors.

Through a sample-barcoded 5' primer and a J-beta primer mix, a second PCR was run for roughly 7 to 11 cycles. Carrying 12 random nucleotides, a template-switch adaptor labeled each individual cDNA molecule. TCRdb ran MiXCR on the 5' RACE reads and lists one entry per CDR3 protein. Of roughly 800,000 distinct CDR3 sequences in the sample, over 45% were seen once. This CDR3 is 14 amino acids long. CDR1 MDHEN and CDR2 SYDVKM come from the germline V gene. Every donor gave 8.5 to 10 milliliters of peripheral blood. On this clonotype itself: Its antigen is as yet unknown.

The source material was blood. The receptor comes from a man under 40 in good health. This chain joins TRBV28 and TRBJ2-4; no clear D. The J call is uncertain, as TRBJ2-7 better fits the DNA end. CDR3 protein: CASRKQRPIYEQYF. DNA for the CDR3: TGTGCCAGCAGAAAACAGAGGCCTATTTACGAGCAGTACTTC.